This T cell receptor (beta chain) is from a study of blood T cell repertoires in COVID-19. TCRdb keeps only in-frame clones here, not all; method: immunoSEQ multiplex PCR. The sample has under 200,000 clones; 82% are singletons. This clone was found a few times. This CDR3 contains 13 residues. Between the trimmed V and J ends, which lost 8 bases and 4 bases, there was a span of 12 bases. Germline CDR1 MNHEY, CDR2 SVGAGI. The sequencing input was peripheral blood. This clonotype originated in a woman aged 55-69 years with COVID-19, enrolled during active disease. The chain links TRBV6-5 to TRBJ1-5, with D possibly matching TRBD1 (5 bases). The CDR3 nucleotides read TGTGCCAGCTTATTGGGGGGAAATCAGCCCCAGCATTTT. Amino acids: CASLLGGNQPQHF.